The 22 T cell receptor beta chains below come from one sample, sequenced in a study of T cells in Graves' hyperthyroidism and ophthalmopathy (dated by TCRdb to the late 2010s). The protocol used for the library was multiplex PCR. The run used an Illumina HiSeq 2000. Amplification of TCR beta CDR3 regions was carried out from RNA transcripts. For the first round of RT-PCR on the TCR CDR3, the HTBI primer set was used together with the Qiagen OneStep RT-PCR kit. The public reads were run again by TCRdb, first through fastp at Q25 and then through MiXCR, and only productive beta chains were kept. One record per CDR3 amino acid sequence lists the most common genes and DNA. Within this sample are hundreds of thousands of distinct CDR3 sequences, with around 17% of them counted one time only. Around a sixth of the sample rests with the top ten. Material for sequencing was blood. The receptors shown here come from a woman aged 18 to 35 with Graves' hyperthyroidism.

The chain joins TRBV19 to TRBJ2-6; possible D gene TRBD1, 6 bases. Germline V lookup: CDR1 LNHDA, CDR2 SQIVND (reference sequence). Between the trimmed V and J ends, which lost 2 bases and 0 bases, there was a span of 14 bases. The CDR3 consists of 18 residues. CDR3 coding DNA: TGTGCCAGTAGTATACCTCAGGGGCCAGGCTCTGGGGCCAACGTCCTGACTTTC. Encoded protein: CASSIPQGPGSGANVLTF.

Ten or more counts support this clonotype. The chain is built from TRBV28 and TRBJ1-1, with a tentative D call TRBD1 (6 bases). Germline-derived CDR1 and CDR2 are MDHEN and SYDVKM. This CDR3 comprises 15 residues. V was shortened by 6 bases and J by 5 bases, with 19 bases between the two germline ends. CDR3 amino acids: CASSHPPTGSTEAFF. The CDR3, as DNA: TGTGCCAGCAGCCACCCCCCGACAGGTTCGACTGAAGCTTTCTTT.

Points on this clonotype: This may be a read error: a much more frequent sequence differs by one nucleotide. The rearrangement uses TRBV6-2 or TRBV6-3 and TRBJ2-5; D gene unclear. This CDR3 is built from 16 residues. The germline CDR1 and CDR2 sequences are MNHEY and SVGEGT. V shed 10 bases and J shed 5 bases, with 26 bases lying between them. CDR3 amino acids: CANSPLWGFKAETQYF. The DNA of the CDR3 is TGTGCCAACAGCCCCCTGTGGGGTTTCAAGGCGGAGACCCAGTACTTC.

The chain carries TRBV9 and TRBJ1-3; D is ambiguous. Trimming left V 0 bases short and J 5 bases short, with 9 bases between. Germline V lookup: CDR1 SGDLS, CDR2 YYNGEE. The CDR3 is 14 amino acids. The CDR3 sequence: CASSVDGYRNTIYF. CDR3 bases: TGTGCCAGCAGCGTAGATGGTTATCGAAACACCATATATTTT.

This clonotype was observed a handful of times. The genes are TRBV5-1 and TRBJ2-2, with D perhaps matching TRBD2 (6 bases). The V end lost 7 bases, the J end lost 2 bases, and 15 bases lay between the germline ends. Germline V gene data show CDR1 as SGHRS and CDR2 as YFSETQ. The CDR3 sequence is 15 residues long. The CDR3 nucleotides are TGCGCCAGCTATCCGGGACTCTTAAACACCGGGGAGCTGTTTTTT. Translation gives CASYPGLLNTGELFF.

This clonotype was seen only a few times. The chain couples TRBV7-6 to TRBJ2-5, with D possibly TRBD1 on 5 matching bases. CDR3 length: 15 residues. The ends were cut back, 5 bases at V and 3 bases at J, with 16 bases in the middle. The germline gives CDR1 SGHVS, CDR2 FNYEAQ. As DNA, the CDR3 is TGTGCCAGCAGCGGGGCTCAAGATCTCGAAGAGACCCAGTACTTC. Protein: CASSGAQDLEETQYF.

This chain connects TRBV20-1 to TRBJ2-3; 9 bases line up with TRBD2. CDR1 is DFQATT and CDR2 is SNEGSKA in the germline V gene (reference sequence). J lost 2 bases, V lost 4 bases, and 10 bases had no gene match. The CDR3 totals 16 residues. The CDR3 reads CSATPSAGGITDTQYF. The CDR3 nucleotides are TGCAGTGCTACTCCTTCGGCGGGGGGGATCACAGATACGCAGTATTTT.

The chain couples TRBV5-6 to TRBJ1-1; a weak D match, TRBD1 (6 bases). Per the germline V gene, CDR1 is SGHDT and CDR2 is YYEEEE. This CDR3 has 15 amino acids. Trimming removed 0 bases at V and 3 bases at J, with 12 bases between. CDR3 sequence reads: CASSLEGGRYTEAFF. The DNA for the CDR3 is TGTGCCAGCAGCTTGGAGGGGGGGAGGTACACTGAAGCTTTCTTT.

This clonotype was seen more than once but under ten times. The chain recombines TRBV7-2 with TRBJ2-4; D tentatively reads TRBD1 or TRBD2 (5 bases each). The CDR3 runs 15 residues. Germline V gene data show CDR1 as SGHTA and CDR2 as FQGNSA. The V end was cut by 1 base, the J end by 10 bases, with 17 bases between. The CDR3 spells CASSLVGSSEGIQYF. For the CDR3, the DNA is TGTGCCAGCAGCTTAGTCGGGTCGTCTGAGGGGATTCAGTACTTC.

DNA for the CDR3: TGTGCCAGCAGCTTGGGGGGGACACTAAGGGTAGCTTTCTTT. Translating gives CASSLGGTLRVAFF. The V gene is TRBV5-5, the J gene TRBJ1-1, with D possibly matching TRBD1 (6 bases). With 0 bases removed from V and 10 bases from J, the gap between germline ends came to 16 bases. The CDR3 covers 14 residues. Germline V gene data show CDR1 as SGHKS and CDR2 as YYEKEE (reference sequence).

The chain joins TRBV5-8 to TRBJ1-2; 8 positions agree with TRBD1. Germline V gene lookup returns CDR1 SGHTS and CDR2 YDEGEE. V shed 0 bases, J shed 4 bases, and the junction held 8 bases outside the gene matches. CDR3 size: 16 residues. The CDR3: CASSLEGQGLRYGYTF. Written as DNA, the CDR3 is TGTGCCAGCAGCTTGGAAGGACAGGGTTTGCGCTATGGCTACACCTTC.

This clonotype was observed many times. This chain joins TRBV5-1 and TRBJ2-3, with a weak D call TRBD1 (5 bases). In germline, CDR1 is SGHRS, CDR2 YFSETQ. Trimming took off 0 bases at V and 0 bases at J, with 14 bases between the two ends. The length of the CDR3 is 17 residues. The CDR3 spells CASSLGLGAESTDTQYF. The CDR3, as DNA: TGCGCCAGCAGCTTGGGTTTAGGGGCGGAAAGCACAGATACGCAGTATTTT.

As regards this clonotype: An end of the junction differs from the germline gene, which may be a read error. The chain couples TRBV28 to TRBJ2-7; D uncertain. Germline-derived CDR1 and CDR2 are MDHEN and SYDVKM. The CDR3 consists of 13 residues. CDR3 coding DNA: TGTGCCAGCAGCCCCATCCCCCCTTACGGGCAGTACTTC. Translating gives CASSPIPPYGQYF.

The CDR3 bases are TGCAGTGCTCCCTCTTGGGACAGGGCCAACACTGAAGCTTTCTTT. It translates to CSAPSWDRANTEAFF. The V gene is TRBV20-1, the J gene TRBJ1-1; 9 nucleotides line up with TRBD1. The CDR3 runs 15 residues. V gave up 5 bases and J gave up 2 bases; unmatched junction bases: 9. Germline CDR1 and CDR2: DFQATT and SNEGSKA (reference sequence).

Many counts were recorded for this clonotype. CDR3 coding DNA: TGTGCCAGCCAGATCGGGGGGGCCAACGTCCTGACTTTC. This codes for CASQIGGANVLTF. This chain joins TRBV6-1 and TRBJ2-6; no clear D gene. CDR1 and CDR2 from the germline V gene are MNHNS and SASEGT. This CDR3 region has 13 residues. V lost 8 bases and J 4 bases, leaving 9 bases between the germline ends.

The chain joins TRBV9 to TRBJ2-5, with D maybe TRBD2 (5 bases). Germline values: CDR1 SGDLS, CDR2 YYNGEE. V was trimmed by 0 bases and J by 5 bases, leaving 17 bases between them. The CDR3 covers 16 residues. The CDR3 here is CASSVGLAPHIETQYF. DNA for the CDR3: TGTGCCAGCAGCGTAGGTCTAGCCCCTCATATCGAGACCCAGTACTTC.

The chain has TRBV11-3 and TRBJ2-3; 12 positions match TRBD2. Trimming at V came to 2 bases and at J to 4 bases, leaving 10 bases not matched to a gene. This CDR3 has 18 amino acids. Germline V gives CDR1 SGHNT, CDR2 YENEEA. The CDR3 region has the DNA TGTGCCAGCAGCTTATCTAGCGGGAGGGCCGACGTGGCAGATACGCAGTATTTT. Encoded protein: CASSLSSGRADVADTQYF.

This clonotype appeared many times. CDR3 bases: TGCAGTGCTAGAGTTCCGCCGTACACTGAAGCTTTCTTT. Amino acids: CSARVPPYTEAFF. V and J are TRBV20-1 and TRBJ1-1, with D unclear. V gave up 1 base and J gave up 3 bases, with 9 bases separating them. Germline values: CDR1 DFQATT, CDR2 SNEGSKA (reference sequence). The CDR3 sequence is 13 residues long.

This clonotype was counted between two and nine times. The chain uses TRBV28 and TRBJ2-3, with TRBD2 identical over 10 bases. The CDR3 runs to 16 residues. The ends lost 3 bases at V and 5 bases at J; junction bases unmatched: 8. CDR1 and CDR2 (germline): MDHEN, SYDVKM. The CDR3 loop is CASSLVVSGREDTQYF. The CDR3 DNA sequence: TGTGCCAGCAGTTTGGTAGTCAGCGGGAGGGAAGATACGCAGTATTTT.

A note on this clonotype: This may arise from a read error, as a much more abundant clone is one base away. V usage is TRBV25-1 and J usage is TRBJ2-5, with 8 bases aligning to TRBD1. The CDR3 spans 14 residues. In germline, CDR1 is MGHDK, CDR2 SYGVNS. The ends lost 8 bases at V and 1 base at J; junction bases unmatched: 6. DNA of the CDR3: TGTGCCAGCGGTGGGACAGGCAGCCAAGAGACCCAGTACTTC. It yields the protein CASGGTGSQETQYF.

This clonotype appeared a few times. V gene TRBV6-2 or TRBV6-3 combines with J gene TRBJ1-5, with unresolved D. With 3 bases removed from V and 10 bases from J, the gap between germline ends came to 19 bases. Germline values: CDR1 MNHEY, CDR2 SVGEGT. The CDR3 totals 15 residues. In DNA form, the CDR3 reads TGTGCCAGCAGTTATCTTTCGGGATCCAGGAGACCCCAGCATTTT. This sequence encodes CASSYLSGSRRPQHF.

This clonotype was recorded at least ten times. This sequence joins TRBV12-3 or TRBV12-4 and TRBJ1-1; D is undetermined. This CDR3 is 14 amino acids long. The V and J ends lost 7 bases and 0 bases respectively, with 12 bases between them. In DNA form, the CDR3 reads TGTGCCAGCACTATAAGACTCCTGAACACTGAAGCTTTCTTT. Translating gives CASTIRLLNTEAFF.